These 29 T cell receptor beta chains came from one sample sequenced in a study of identical twins. MiXCR, applied by TCRdb to the 5' RACE reads, yields one record per CDR3 protein. This table holds hundreds of thousands of distinct CDR3 sequences, 9.4% found once. The material sequenced was memory (CD45RO+) T cells sorted from blood. The receptors stem from a woman aged 18-29 years in good health.

The chain carries TRBV28 and TRBJ1-2; a weak D match, TRBD1 (5 bases). Germline V gene sequence: CDR1 MDHEN, CDR2 SYDVKM. Trimming removed 6 bases from V and 7 bases from J, with 12 bases in between. The CDR3 runs 12 residues. CDR3 sequence (DNA): TGTGCCAGCAGATTCCCGGGGGGTGGCTACACCTTC. It specifies CASRFPGGGYTF.

The V and J genes are TRBV11-1 and TRBJ2-3, with unresolved D. Germline V gene data show CDR1 as SGHAT and CDR2 as FQDESV (reference sequence). There are 12 residues in the CDR3. The V end lost 11 bases, the J end lost 2 bases, and 11 bases lay between the germline ends. The CDR3 DNA is TGTGCCGGCACCGGCTACACAGATACGCAGTATTTT. Its translation is CAGTGYTDTQYF.

This clonotype turned up a few times. The DNA of the CDR3 is TGTGCCAGCCGGCGTGACATGTCGTCCTACGAGCAGTACTTC. Translating it yields CASRRDMSSYEQYF. The chain employs TRBV6-1 and TRBJ2-7; D gene uncertain. The CDR3 runs 14 residues. Germline V CDR1 and CDR2: MNHNS, SASEGT. Trimming cost V 8 bases and J 1 base, with 15 bases left between them.

This clonotype was detected many times. The chain uses TRBV2 and TRBJ1-6, with D possibly matching TRBD1 (5 bases). The V end was cut by 3 bases, the J end by 6 bases, with 12 bases between. Germline-derived CDR1 and CDR2 are SNHLY and FYNNEI. This CDR3 is built from 15 residues. This chain's CDR3 is CASSDSGTGNSPLHF. As DNA, the CDR3 is TGTGCCAGCAGTGATTCCGGGACCGGTAATTCACCCCTCCACTTT.

The chain uses TRBV5-1 and TRBJ2-7; D gene unclear. V lost 4 bases to trimming and J lost 3 bases, with 5 bases between them. The CDR3 runs to 11 residues. The germline CDR1 and CDR2 sequences are SGHRS and YFSETQ. CDR3 sequence (DNA): TGCGCCAGCAGCGGTCGCTACGAGCAGTACTTC. It encodes CASSGRYEQYF.

The V gene is TRBV20-1, the J gene TRBJ1-2; D call uncertain. The V gene's germline CDR1 is DFQATT and CDR2 SNEGSKA (reference sequence). This CDR3 comprises 14 residues. Trimming left V 0 bases short and J 3 bases short, with 11 bases between. The CDR3 region is CSAREAGVDYGYTF. CDR3 nucleotides: TGCAGTGCTAGAGAGGCCGGAGTGGACTATGGCTACACCTTC.

This clonotype is medium-sized in the sample. This chain uses TRBV6-5 with TRBJ2-7; 8 bases match TRBD1. Germline CDR1 reads MNHEY; CDR2 reads SVGAGI. The J segment lost 2 bases and the V segment lost 5 bases, leaving 11 bases of the junction unmatched. CDR3 length: 16 residues. For the CDR3, the DNA is TGTGCCAGCAGTCCCCGGGGCAGGGGGCAAGCCTACGAGCAGTACTTC. As protein: CASSPRGRGQAYEQYF.

This clonotype was seen repeatedly, ten times or more. The chain combines TRBV5-6 with TRBJ2-1; TRBD2 is a possible D gene (6 bases). V was clipped by 4 bases and J by 9 bases, with 23 bases between them. The CDR3 contains 16 residues. Germline CDR1 reads SGHDT; CDR2 reads YYEEEE. CDR3: CASSPSTRMETAEQFF. CDR3 nucleotide sequence: TGTGCCAGCAGCCCTTCGACTAGAATGGAGACAGCTGAGCAGTTCTTC.

This clonotype was observed at least ten times. V gene TRBV7-6 combines with J gene TRBJ2-7; TRBD2 might be the D (6 bases). The CDR3 sequence is 14 residues long. The germline V and J ends were trimmed by 6 bases and 6 bases, with 18 bases remaining between them. Germline assignment: CDR1 SGHVS and CDR2 FNYEAQ. CDR3: CASSEPGRGSEQYF. The DNA for the CDR3 is TGTGCCAGCAGTGAACCAGGTCGGGGGAGCGAGCAGTACTTC.

Ten or more counts support this clonotype. The chain has TRBV5-1 and TRBJ1-1, with TRBD1 matching over 9 bases. J gave up 6 bases and V 1 base, and 4 bases lay outside the gene matches. The V gene's germline CDR1 is SGHRS and CDR2 YFSETQ. There are 14 residues in the CDR3. CDR3 protein: CASSLRTGVAEAFF. The CDR3 region has the DNA TGCGCCAGCAGCTTGCGGACAGGGGTGGCTGAAGCTTTCTTT.

The chain couples TRBV27 to TRBJ1-1; D perhaps matches TRBD1 (5 bases). The germline V gene encodes CDR1 MNHEY and CDR2 SMNVEV (reference sequence). This CDR3 has 14 amino acids. V gave up 5 bases and J gave up 0 bases, with 10 bases separating them. CDR3 loop: CASSIGHLNTEAFF. The DNA of the CDR3 is TGTGCCAGCAGTATCGGACATTTGAACACTGAAGCTTTCTTT.

The rearrangement joins TRBV6-2 or TRBV6-3 to TRBJ2-7, with 7 bases matching TRBD2. With 2 bases clipped from V and 1 base from J, the junction kept 5 bases outside the gene matches. Germline V gene sequence: CDR1 MNHEY, CDR2 SVGEGT. The CDR3 sequence is 15 residues long. CDR3 nucleotide sequence: TGTGCCAGCAGTTACGAAGCGGGACGGTCCTACGAGCAGTACTTC. Its protein product is CASSYEAGRSYEQYF.

The table lists this clonotype with many counts. The rearrangement uses TRBV5-6 and TRBJ2-3; D is unclear. Trimming pared 1 base from V and 1 base from J, leaving 10 bases between. CDR1 SGHDT and CDR2 YYEEEE come from the germline V gene. The CDR3 totals 15 residues. CDR3 sequence (DNA): TGTGCCAGCAGCTTGTTCGTTTTGGGCACAGATACGCAGTATTTT. It yields the protein CASSLFVLGTDTQYF.

This clonotype was detected many times. The chain employs TRBV6-5 and TRBJ2-7; D remains unclear. The germline V gene has CDR1 MNHEY and CDR2 SVGAGI. The CDR3 extends over 15 amino acids. V lost 2 bases to trimming and J lost 3 bases, with 14 bases between them. The CDR3: CASSYQLDPDYEQYF. The CDR3, as DNA: TGTGCCAGCAGTTACCAACTTGACCCCGACTACGAGCAGTACTTC.

This clonotype was seen just once. This sequence joins TRBV18 and TRBJ1-6, with a weak D call TRBD1 (6 bases). This CDR3 contains 13 residues. From germline, CDR1 is KGHSH and CDR2 LQKENI. V was clipped by 4 bases and J by 12 bases, with 13 bases between them. CDR3 sequence reads: CASSQRQVEPLHF. CDR3 bases: TGTGCCAGCTCACAGAGACAGGTTGAACCCCTCCACTTT.

This clonotype was counted many times. The J gene is TRBJ2-7, the V gene TRBV7-8; 8 nucleotides agree with TRBD1. After removal of 6 bases from V and 0 bases from J, the junction contained 7 bases not matched to a gene. This CDR3 has 15 residues. Germline V gives CDR1 SGHVS, CDR2 FQNEAQ. CDR3 nucleotides: TGTGCCAGCAGGTTTAGCCAGGGGGCCTCCTACGAGCAGTACTTC. It translates to CASRFSQGASYEQYF. The full variable domain, rest sourced from reference TRBV7-8 and TRBJ2-7, is GAGVSQSPRYKVAKRGQDVALRCDPISGHVSLFWYQQALGQGPEFLTYFQNEAQLDKSGLPSDRFFAERPEGSVSTLKIQRTQQEDSAVYLCASRFSQGASYEQYFGPGTRLTVT.

In the case of this clonotype: One end of the junction fails to match germline, which may point to a read error. This chain links TRBV7-7 with TRBJ1-1; D is ambiguous. Germline V gives CDR1 SSHAT, CDR2 FNYEAQ (reference sequence). The CDR3 covers 13 residues. The CDR3 sequence is CASSLAFGVEAFF. Written as DNA, the CDR3 is TGTGCTAGCAGCTTAGCTTTCGGGGTTGAAGCTTTCTTT.

The genes are TRBV20-1 and TRBJ1-6; D gene uncertain. Germline V gives CDR1 DFQATT, CDR2 SNEGSKA (reference sequence). CDR3 length: 15 residues. The germline V and J ends were trimmed by 8 bases and 7 bases, with 21 bases remaining between them. The CDR3 DNA reads as TGCAGTACTCAGGCCGACCCGGGAGGAAATTCACCCCTCCACTTT. It is translated as CSTQADPGGNSPLHF.

This chain joins TRBV12-3 or TRBV12-4 and TRBJ2-4; either TRBD1 or TRBD2 may supply D (6 bases each). The CDR3 contains 15 residues. Trimming removed 2 bases from V and 4 bases from J, with 12 bases in between. CDR3 residues: CASSLWGALKNIQYF. CDR3 nucleotides: TGTGCCAGCAGTTTATGGGGGGCTCTGAAAAACATTCAGTACTTC.

This clonotype appeared a few times. The gene calls are TRBV25-1 and TRBJ1-2, with 9 bases fitting TRBD1. V dropped 5 bases and J dropped 11; count of bases not matched to a gene: 3. The CDR3 runs to 11 residues. Per germline, CDR1 MGHDK and CDR2 SYGVNS. The CDR3 region has the DNA TGTGCCAGCAGTCTGGGGACAGGGTACACCTTC. Translating gives CASSLGTGYTF.

This clonotype was seen a handful of times. The chain links TRBV7-2 to TRBJ1-1; D is undetermined. CDR1 is SGHTA, CDR2 FQGNSA, per germline. Deletions cut 3 bases from V and 5 bases from J, with 10 bases between. The CDR3 runs to 13 residues. CDR3 bases: TGTGCCAGCAGCTTGCAGGCGGGGACTGAAGCTTTCTTT. It specifies CASSLQAGTEAFF. Drawing the rest from reference TRBV7-2 and TRBJ1-1, the complete variable domain is GAGVSQSPSNKVTEKGKDVELRCDPISGHTALYWYRQSLGQGLEFLIYFQGNSAPDKSGLPSDRFSAERTGGSVSTLTIQRTQQEDSAVYLCASSLQAGTEAFFGQGTRLTVV.

The V and J genes are TRBV7-9 and TRBJ1-5, with a weak D call TRBD1 (5 bases). Germline loops: CDR1 SEHNR, CDR2 FQNEAQ (reference sequence). The CDR3 contains 16 residues. Trimming shortened V by 1 base and J by 3 bases, and 13 bases separated the two germline ends. The chain's CDR3 is CASSLGSRGDNQPQHF. In DNA, the CDR3 is TGTGCCAGCAGCTTAGGTTCTAGAGGGGACAATCAGCCCCAGCATTTT.

This chain joins TRBV20-1 and TRBJ1-2; TRBD1 agrees at 10 bases. The junction had 6 bases not matched to a gene; V was cut back by 5 bases and J by 3 bases. From germline, CDR1 is DFQATT and CDR2 SNEGSKA (reference sequence). This CDR3 region has 14 residues. CDR3 in DNA: TGCAGTGCTCAGCCGGGACAGGGGTACTATGGCTACACCTTC. It yields the protein CSAQPGQGYYGYTF.

This clonotype was recorded at least ten times. The chain joins TRBV15 to TRBJ1-2; a possible D gene is TRBD1 (5 bases). V was cut by 0 bases and J by 6 bases, with 11 bases left in between. The germline CDR1 and CDR2 sequences are LNHNV and YYDKDF (reference sequence). This CDR3 region has 14 residues. CDR3 DNA: TGTGCCACCAGCAGAGAGGGACTGGCGGATGGCTACACCTTC. This codes for CATSREGLADGYTF.

This clonotype was seen once. The J gene is TRBJ2-1, the V gene TRBV11-2; D might be TRBD2 (6 bases). The V gene lost 3 bases and the J gene lost 7 bases, with 22 bases spanning the gap. The germline CDR1 and CDR2 sequences are SGHAT and FQNNGV. There are 17 residues in the CDR3. The CDR3 nucleotides are TGTGCCAGCAGCTTCTGGGTACTAGCCCAAATTGGGAATGAGCAGTTCTTC. This sequence encodes CASSFWVLAQIGNEQFF.

This clonotype was seen many times. The chain is built from TRBV5-1 and TRBJ2-4, with a weak D call TRBD1 (5 bases). The germline gives CDR1 SGHRS, CDR2 YFSETQ. Trimming took 0 bases from V and 7 from J, leaving 8 bases between them. The CDR3 loop spans 13 amino acids. The DNA for the CDR3 is TGCGCCAGCAGCTTGGAGGGGAAGAACATTCAGTACTTC. Encoded protein: CASSLEGKNIQYF.

A few counts support this clonotype. This chain connects TRBV2 to TRBJ2-3; D uncertain. V shed 2 bases and J shed 3 bases, with 15 bases lying between them. This CDR3 has 16 residues. Germline values: CDR1 SNHLY, CDR2 FYNNEI. The CDR3 nucleotides read TGTGCCAGCAGTGAAAACAAAGTTTTGAGGACAGATACGCAGTATTTT. The encoded protein is CASSENKVLRTDTQYF.

This clonotype was seen a handful of times. The chain recombines TRBV29-1 with TRBJ2-7, with D tentatively TRBD1 (7 bases). V lost 4 bases and J 3 bases, leaving 13 bases between the germline ends. CDR1 and CDR2 from the germline V gene are SQVTM and ANQGSEA. CDR3 length: 13 amino acids. CDR3 sequence reads: CSVGRQGGYEQYF. CDR3 in DNA: TGCAGCGTTGGAAGACAGGGAGGCTACGAGCAGTACTTC.

The chain recombines TRBV7-8 with TRBJ2-7; TRBD1 matches at 8 bases. Trimming at V came to 1 base and at J to 0 bases, leaving 11 bases not matched to a gene. Germline V CDR1 and CDR2: SGHVS, FQNEAQ. This CDR3 region has 18 residues. The CDR3 region is CASSLVPRTGRSSYEQYF. The CDR3 nucleotides are TGTGCCAGCAGCTTAGTGCCCCGGACAGGGAGATCCTCCTACGAGCAGTACTTC.